This is a list of T cell receptor beta chains from one sample in a study of blood T cell repertoires in COVID-19. Clones were read by immunoSEQ multiplex PCR, and TCRdb kept only the in-frame ones, dropping some. The table records about 220,000 clones, 75% to 85% of them present only once. Material: peripheral blood. These receptors were taken from a woman between 70 and 85 years old with COVID-19, enrolled during active disease. The CDR3 runs from the conserved cysteine through the conserved F or W. D genes are given only for firm matches.

d_call j_call v_call cdr3_aa
NA TRBJ2-7 TRBV15 CATSRVDTTYEQYF
TRBD1 TRBJ2-7 TRBV19 CASSKGQAGGEQYF
NA TRBJ2-7 TRBV5-6 CASSLRLAGGGIHEQYF
NA TRBJ1-5 TRBV18 CASSPDSHSNQPQHF
NA TRBJ2-1 TRBV7-3 CASSLRRYNEQFF
TRBD1 TRBJ2-6 TRBV18 CASSTGVSGANVLTF
NA TRBJ2-2 TRBV5-1 CASSLGTHAGELFF
NA TRBJ1-3 TRBV28 CASNKGLMSSGNTIYF
TRBD1 TRBJ1-2 TRBV16 CASSKSGTGLYGYTF
TRBD2 TRBJ2-1 TRBV6-6 CASSPDGTSGRVGEQFF
TRBD2 TRBJ2-3 TRBV6-2/TRBV6-3 CASSYKRTGGRGTDTQYF
NA TRBJ2-2 TRBV24-1 CATSAGLNTGELFF
TRBD1 TRBJ1-3 TRBV9 CASSLGGTGGTGNTIYF
TRBD1 TRBJ1-2 TRBV9 CASSVSGGGDYGYTF
TRBD2 TRBJ2-1 TRBV2 CASQYGGSYNEQFF
NA TRBJ2-7 TRBV18 CASSPGLSYEQYF
NA TRBJ1-4 TRBV6-5 CASSYSRLGKLFF
TRBD1 TRBJ1-4 TRBV30 CAWSRGGAVANEKLFF
TRBD1 TRBJ2-7 TRBV3-1/TRBV3-2 CASSHLGQGGYEQYF
NA TRBJ1-3 TRBV28 CASSPTWRGNTIYF
TRBD1 TRBJ2-7 TRBV29-1 CSATGQGERREQYF
NA TRBJ2-5 TRBV5-1 CASSWTAEETQYF
NA TRBJ1-5 TRBV19 CASRGVNSQPQHF
TRBD1 TRBJ2-2 TRBV12-5 CASSSGQGNTGELFF
TRBD1 TRBJ1-2 TRBV2 CASKAQGWSNYGYTF
TRBD2 TRBJ2-7 TRBV4-1 CASSQEPPPYREGYEQYF
NA TRBJ2-7 TRBV12-3/TRBV12-4 CASSPGQVYEQYF
TRBD1 TRBJ1-5 TRBV19 CASSIGSTGRNQPQHF
NA TRBJ1-5 TRBV6-1 CASSEYRGNQPQHF
NA TRBJ2-1 TRBV20-1 CSARGEDEQFF
NA TRBJ1-5 TRBV7-2 CASSLDYNQPQHF
TRBD2 TRBJ2-7 TRBV14 CASSQDTSGGSSYEQYF
NA TRBJ2-3 TRBV12-5 CASGLVQGGFGEGTDTQYF
TRBD2 TRBJ2-1 TRBV6-5 CASTSGRIEYNEQFF
TRBD1 TRBJ2-1 TRBV7-8 CASSHWTGSENEQFF
TRBD1 TRBJ1-4 TRBV7-9 CASSQDRGRNEKLFF
NA TRBJ2-1 TRBV4-3 CASSQEARDNEQFF
TRBD1 TRBJ2-1 TRBV19 CASSERQGARNEQFF
TRBD1 TRBJ2-2 TRBV29-1 CSVEGQKNTGELFF
NA TRBJ1-5 TRBV27 CASRPGTQGNQPQHF
TRBD2 TRBJ2-7 TRBV7-2 CASSVVSGREEQYF
TRBD1 TRBJ1-1 TRBV5-1 CASSTGQGIQVGTEAFF
NA TRBJ2-7 TRBV28 CASSLRDSIKYEQYF
NA TRBJ2-3 TRBV2 CATRVGTDTQYF
TRBD1 TRBJ1-2 TRBV7-8 CASSSSTGNYGYTF
TRBD1 TRBJ1-4 TRBV6-5 CASSYSGQFNEKLFF
NA TRBJ1-5 TRBV7-9 CASSLAVNQPQHF
NA TRBJ2-1 TRBV7-2 CASSLGRSGPYNEQFF
TRBD2 TRBJ2-1 TRBV7-2 CASSSGLAGLRIGQFF
NA TRBJ1-2 TRBV28 CASSSPGRGYTF
TRBD2 TRBJ2-7 TRBV28 CASRTSTLYEQYF
TRBD1 TRBJ1-2 TRBV5-1 CASKESHDTGGYYGYTF
NA TRBJ1-3 TRBV5-1 CASSADSYSTIYF